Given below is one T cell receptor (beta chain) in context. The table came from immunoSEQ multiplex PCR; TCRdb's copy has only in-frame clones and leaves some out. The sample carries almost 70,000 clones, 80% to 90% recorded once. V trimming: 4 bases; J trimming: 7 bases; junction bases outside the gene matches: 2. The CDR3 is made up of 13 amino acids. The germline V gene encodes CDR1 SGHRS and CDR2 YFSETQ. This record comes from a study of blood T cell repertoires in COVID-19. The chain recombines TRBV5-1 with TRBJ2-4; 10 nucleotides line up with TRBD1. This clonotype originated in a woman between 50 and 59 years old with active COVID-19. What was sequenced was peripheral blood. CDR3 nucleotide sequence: TGCGCCAGCAGCGAGGGACAGGGGAACATTCAGTACTTC. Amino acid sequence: CASSEGQGNIQYF.